Presented here are 18 T cell receptor beta chains from one specimen sequenced in a study of neurological immune-mediated disorders. TCRdb called the 5' RACE reads again in MiXCR, with one record for every CDR3 protein. Of some 46,000 distinct CDR3 sequences in the sample, 4% to 5.5% were seen once. The sequencing input was PBMCs. The source of these receptors is a woman in her sixties or seventies with multiple sclerosis.

In its sample, this clonotype was seen many times. The chain joins TRBV7-2 to TRBJ2-3; possibly TRBD1 or TRBD2 for D (5 bases each). The CDR3 is made up of 15 amino acids. Trimming removed 5 bases at V and 4 bases at J, with 16 bases between. Germline lookup yields CDR1 SGHTA and CDR2 FQGNSA. In nucleotides, the CDR3 is TGTGCCAGCAGCGACGAGGGGTTTGGCCCAGATACGCAGTATTTT. Translation: CASSDEGFGPDTQYF.

On this clonotype: The conserved phenylalanine or tryptophan normally closing the CDR3 is absent here, so this likely arose from a read error. The rearrangement links TRBV5-1 to TRBJ2-5, with 12 bases fitting TRBD2. V dropped 3 bases and J dropped 5; count of bases not matched to a gene: 8. The germline gives CDR1 SGHRS, CDR2 YFSETQ. CDR3 length: 16 residues. The CDR3 sequence is CASSSETSGGWETQYI. DNA of the CDR3: TGCGCCAGCAGCTCGGAGACTAGCGGGGGTTGGGAGACCCAGTACATC.

This clonotype showed up many times. The chain combines TRBV9 with TRBJ2-2; D gene unclear. This CDR3 contains 15 residues. The V and J ends lost 0 bases and 0 bases respectively, with 6 bases between them. Germline V gene sequence: CDR1 SGDLS, CDR2 YYNGEE. CDR3 sequence reads: CASSVGATNTGELFF. In DNA form, the CDR3 reads TGTGCCAGCAGCGTAGGGGCTACGAACACCGGGGAGCTGTTTTTT.

This clonotype showed up many times. The chain has TRBV7-2 and TRBJ2-1; possibly TRBD2 for D (6 bases). Germline lookup yields CDR1 SGHTA and CDR2 FQGNSA. CDR3 length equals 15 residues. V was pared by 1 base and J by 5 bases, with 12 bases between. CDR3 in DNA: TGTGCCAGCAGCTTAGAGGTCGCGGGGAACAATGAGCAGTTCTTC. It codes for CASSLEVAGNNEQFF.

The sample holds many counts of this clonotype. The chain recombines TRBV10-1 with TRBJ2-2; TRBD1 agrees at 10 bases. The V and J ends lost 6 bases and 3 bases, in that order; junction bases with no gene match: 7. The CDR3 totals 16 residues. Germline values: CDR1 WNHNN, CDR2 SYGVQD (reference sequence). This chain's CDR3 is CASRGDRGIDTGELFF. The CDR3 DNA sequence: TGCGCCAGCAGGGGGGACAGGGGTATAGACACCGGGGAGCTGTTTTTT.

This clonotype occurred many times. CDR3 bases: TGTGCCAGCATCTCGGCTGGACAGGGGGTGGGCTACACCTTC. Encoded protein: CASISAGQGVGYTF. The genes are TRBV28 and TRBJ1-2; 10 nucleotides agree with TRBD1. After removal of 7 bases from V and 8 bases from J, the junction contained 10 bases not matched to a gene. Per germline, CDR1 MDHEN and CDR2 SYDVKM. CDR3 size: 14 residues.

This clonotype was observed a handful of times. J is TRBJ2-7 and V is TRBV7-6; D is perhaps TRBD1 (5 bases). The CDR3 loop spans 15 amino acids. The germline CDR1 and CDR2 sequences are SGHVS and FNYEAQ. Between the trimmed V and J ends, which lost 0 bases and 0 bases, there was a span of 9 bases. The CDR3 is CASSLAGPSSYEQYF. CDR3 DNA: TGTGCCAGCAGCTTAGCGGGGCCTAGCTCCTACGAGCAGTACTTC.

This clonotype has a count of ten or more. The chain has TRBV20-1 and TRBJ2-4, with D perhaps matching TRBD1 or TRBD2 (5 bases each). The length of the CDR3 is 15 residues. Germline V lookup: CDR1 DFQATT, CDR2 SNEGSKA (reference sequence). The V gene lost 0 bases and the J gene lost 3 bases, with 12 bases spanning the gap. CDR3 in amino acids: CSARDSQGVKNIQYF. The CDR3 region has the DNA TGCAGTGCTAGAGATTCCCAGGGAGTCAAAAACATTCAGTACTTC.

This clonotype occurred many times. J is TRBJ1-2 and V is TRBV20-1; tentative D call: TRBD1 (6 bases). This CDR3 region has 12 residues. Trimming cost V 6 bases and J 1 base, with 9 bases left between them. Germline V gene data show CDR1 as DFQATT and CDR2 as SNEGSKA (reference sequence). The CDR3 DNA follows: TGCAGTGCCGAAGGGGGTAACTATGGCTACACCTTC. Its translation is CSAEGGNYGYTF.

In its sample, this clonotype was seen many times. The chain combines TRBV5-1 with TRBJ2-4; TRBD2 might be the D (5 bases). The CDR3 consists of 14 residues. Trimming took off 4 bases at V and 7 bases at J, with 15 bases between the two ends. The germline gives CDR1 SGHRS, CDR2 YFSETQ. The CDR3 spells CASSPGSQENIQYF. The CDR3 DNA reads as TGCGCCAGCAGCCCGGGGTCCCAGGAGAACATTCAGTACTTC.

This clonotype was seen only a few times. V and J are TRBV3-1 and TRBJ2-2, with 10 positions matching TRBD1. V lost 1 base, J lost 0 bases, and 2 bases stayed unmatched. The CDR3 has 17 amino acids. CDR1 LGHDT and CDR2 YNNKEL come from the germline V gene (reference sequence). For the CDR3, the DNA is TGTGCCAGCAGCCAAGGCGGACAGGGGGCGAACACCGGGGAGCTGTTTTTT. The encoded protein is CASSQGGQGANTGELFF.

This clonotype was seen many times. V and J are TRBV20-1 and TRBJ2-3; D uncertain. The CDR3 loop spans 11 amino acids. Germline CDR1 DFQATT, CDR2 SNEGSKA (reference sequence). The V gene lost 6 bases and the J gene lost 2 bases, with 6 bases spanning the gap. CDR3 in DNA: TGCAGTGCGGTACTCACAGATACGCAGTATTTT. It yields the protein CSAVLTDTQYF.

Comment on this clonotype: An end of the junction does not agree with germline; a read error may underlie this. This chain links TRBV7-7 with TRBJ2-5; D is possibly TRBD2 (6 bases). The CDR3 spans 14 residues. Per germline, CDR1 SSHAT and CDR2 FNYEAQ (reference sequence). CDR3 region: CASSLAAGEETQYF. The CDR3 DNA is TGTGCTAGCAGCTTAGCGGCAGGAGAAGAGACCCAGTACTTC.

This clonotype was observed at least ten times. The chain carries TRBV20-1 and TRBJ2-5, with 7 bases aligning to TRBD2. The CDR3 totals 13 residues. Looked up from germline, CDR1 is DFQATT and CDR2 is SNEGSKA (reference sequence). Losses at the gene ends were 2 bases for V and 4 bases for J; bases not matched to a gene: 4. CDR3 nucleotides: TGCAGTGCTAGAAGCGGGGTTGTAGAGACCCAGTACTTC. Protein sequence: CSARSGVVETQYF.

In its sample, this clonotype was seen many times. The chain combines TRBV7-2 with TRBJ2-7; D remains ambiguous. Per germline, CDR1 SGHTA and CDR2 FQGNSA. V was pared by 1 base and J by 7 bases, with 5 bases between. This CDR3 contains 11 residues. The CDR3 loop reads CASSLVGEQYF. Written as DNA, the CDR3 is TGTGCCAGCAGCTTAGTTGGGGAGCAGTACTTC.

This clonotype has a count of ten or more. This chain joins TRBV29-1 and TRBJ1-2; 8 bases are shared with TRBD1. The CDR3 has 13 residues. J was trimmed by 6 bases and V by 4 bases; bases with no gene match: 7. Germline V gene sequence: CDR1 SQVTM, CDR2 ANQGSEA. This CDR3 is CSVAVSTGDGYTF. For the CDR3, the DNA is TGCAGCGTTGCGGTATCGACAGGGGATGGCTACACCTTC.

This clonotype was recorded many times. The CDR3 coding sequence is TGTGCCAGCAGCAAAGAGAGAGGACAGTTGTGGGATTTTGACGGGGAGCTGTTTTTT. Amino acids: CASSKERGQLWDFDGELFF. The V call is TRBV21-1, the J call TRBJ2-2; whether TRBD1, the table's D call, matches the DNA was not checked. TRBV21-1 is termed a pseudogene. The CDR3 sequence is 19 residues long.

The rearrangement joins TRBV29-1 to TRBJ2-7, with 9 bases matching TRBD1. V gave up 6 bases and J gave up 6 bases; unmatched junction bases: 9. CDR3 length: 13 residues. Germline CDR1 is SQVTM and CDR2 is ANQGSEA. CDR3 sequence reads: CSVRAGQGREQYF. As DNA, the CDR3 is TGCAGCGTCCGGGCGGGACAGGGACGCGAGCAGTACTTC.